This T cell receptor (beta chain) originates from a study of blood T cell repertoires in COVID-19 (dated by TCRdb to about 2020). Describing the broader study: Samples from collaborators originated in the United States, Italy and Spain and spanned both the acute and convalescent phases of COVID-19. The prospective study material was composed of cDNA or gDNA derived from T cells, B-cell-depleted T cells, or PBMCs. Deeply sampled blood TCRbeta repertoires from subjects exposed to, actively infected with, or recovered from COVID-19 were included in the dataset. The repertoires were released in a freely available public database intended as a resource for research on the immune response to SARS-CoV-2. Samples were obtained from the ongoing ImmuneRACE study (first 160 participants) and from 950 to 1,500 subjects provided by 6 global collaborators. Sample metadata almost always included a de-identified subject ID, COVID-19 status, age in years and sex. Where available, HLA class I and class II types were taken from metadata supplied by the sample provider and were not determined by assay-based typing.

TCRbeta CDR3 regions were amplified from genomic DNA by means of the immunoSEQ Assay, a bias-controlled multiplex PCR. As for how the authors treated the data: Within the assay, amplification of reference gene primers was used to estimate how many nucleated cells each sample contained. To quantify the absolute abundance of each unique TCRbeta CDR3 rearrangement, sequence reads were collapsed and filtered. Productive Simpson clonality was computed per sample as the square root of Simpson's diversity index over productive rearrangements. The table comes from immuneACCESS by way of TCRdb, which keeps in-frame sequences with V and J called. Part of the clones is missing from these tables; in studies checked, under half for an unresolved V gene and the rest for unknown reasons. From that table come the V and J calls and clone size; the DNA was used to work out D and trimming. In this sample the table shows 250,000 to 400,000 clones, under 90% of which occur a single time. Under 3% of the sample rests with the top ten.

V and J lose 4 bases and 4 bases, and a span of 11 bases separates them. CDR1 is given as GTSNPN and CDR2 as SVGIG, both from the germline V gene (reference sequence). The CDR3 covers 13 residues, taking in both the cysteine and the phenylalanine. The only DNA kept is the CDR3, 39 bases in frame from the first base. Of note for this clone: Its target antigen remains unknown. No much larger clonotype is one base removed from it; base qualities were not supplied.

What the authors observed across the whole study: How much clinical and demographic metadata was included differed by source and by participant, and the metadata was provided uncurated.

One collaborating source in Seattle enrolled patients during active infection and followed them longitudinally through the course of disease. Whole blood was collected in K2EDTA tubes by collaborating institutions according to the institutions' own protocols. For TCRbeta analysis, collaborators shipped samples in one of three forms: frozen whole blood, isolated PBMCs, or DNA extracted from either of those sample types. The sequencing input was peripheral blood. The sequence was collected from a woman aged 30 to 39 with COVID-19, enrolled during active disease. The sequence joins TRBV30 to TRBJ1-3; matching of 6 bases hints at TRBD1 as the D gene. The sequence in DNA is TGTGCCTGGAATTTCCAGGGGGGAAACACCATATATTTT. This gives the protein CAWNFQGGNTIYF.